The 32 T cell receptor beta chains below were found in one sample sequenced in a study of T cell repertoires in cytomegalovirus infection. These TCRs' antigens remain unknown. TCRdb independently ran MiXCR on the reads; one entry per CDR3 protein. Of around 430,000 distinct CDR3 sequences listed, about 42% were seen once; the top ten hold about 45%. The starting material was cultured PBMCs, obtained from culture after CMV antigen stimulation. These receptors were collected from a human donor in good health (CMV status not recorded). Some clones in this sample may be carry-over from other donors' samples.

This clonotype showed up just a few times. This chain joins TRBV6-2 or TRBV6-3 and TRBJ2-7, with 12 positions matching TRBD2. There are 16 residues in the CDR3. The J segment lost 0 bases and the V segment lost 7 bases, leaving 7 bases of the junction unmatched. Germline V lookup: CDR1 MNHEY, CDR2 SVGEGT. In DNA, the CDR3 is TGTGCCAGCACCCGACTAGCGGGAGACCCCTCCTACGAGCAGTACTTC. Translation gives CASTRLAGDPSYEQYF.

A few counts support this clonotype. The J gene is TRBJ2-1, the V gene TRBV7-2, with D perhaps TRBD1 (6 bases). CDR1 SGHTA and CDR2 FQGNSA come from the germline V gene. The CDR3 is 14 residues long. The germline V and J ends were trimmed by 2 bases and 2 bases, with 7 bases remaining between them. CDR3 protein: CASSLTGTYNEQFF. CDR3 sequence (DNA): TGTGCCAGCAGCTTAACAGGGACCTACAATGAGCAGTTCTTC.

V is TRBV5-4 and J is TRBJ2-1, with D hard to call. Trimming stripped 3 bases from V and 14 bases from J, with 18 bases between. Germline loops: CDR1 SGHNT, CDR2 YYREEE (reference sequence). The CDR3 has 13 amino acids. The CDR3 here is CASSSEDITEEFF. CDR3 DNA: TGTGCCAGCAGCTCAGAAGATATCACAGAGGAGTTCTTC. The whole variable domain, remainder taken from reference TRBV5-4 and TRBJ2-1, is ETGVTQSPTHLIKTRGQQVTLRCSSQSGHNTVSWYQQALGQGPQFIFQYYREEENGRGNFPPRFSGLQFPNYSSELNVNALELDDSALYLCASSSEDITEEFFGPGTRLTVL.

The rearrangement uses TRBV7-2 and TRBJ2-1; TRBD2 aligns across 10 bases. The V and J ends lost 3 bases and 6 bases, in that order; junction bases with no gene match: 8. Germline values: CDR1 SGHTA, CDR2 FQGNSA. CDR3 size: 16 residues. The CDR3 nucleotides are TGTGCCAGCAGCTTGCAGGCAGCGGGAGGGCCCAATGAGCAGTTCTTC. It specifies CASSLQAAGGPNEQFF. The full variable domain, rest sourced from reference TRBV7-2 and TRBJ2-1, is GAGVSQSPSNKVTEKGKDVELRCDPISGHTALYWYRQSLGQGLEFLIYFQGNSAPDKSGLPSDRFSAERTGGSVSTLTIQRTQQEDSAVYLCASSLQAAGGPNEQFFGPGTRLTVL.

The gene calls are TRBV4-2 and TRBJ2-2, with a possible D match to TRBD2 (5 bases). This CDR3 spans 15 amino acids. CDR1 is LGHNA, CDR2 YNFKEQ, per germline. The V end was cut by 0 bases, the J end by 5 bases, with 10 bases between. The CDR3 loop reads CASSQDRGWTGELFF. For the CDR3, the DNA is TGTGCCAGCAGCCAAGATCGGGGTTGGACCGGGGAGCTGTTTTTT.

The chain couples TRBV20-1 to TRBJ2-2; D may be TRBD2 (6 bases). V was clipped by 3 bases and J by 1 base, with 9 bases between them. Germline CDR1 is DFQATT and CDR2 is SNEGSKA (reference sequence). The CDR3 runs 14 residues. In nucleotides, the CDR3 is TGCAGTGCTAGGGGCGGGGAGAACACCGGGGAGCTGTTTTTT. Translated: CSARGGENTGELFF.

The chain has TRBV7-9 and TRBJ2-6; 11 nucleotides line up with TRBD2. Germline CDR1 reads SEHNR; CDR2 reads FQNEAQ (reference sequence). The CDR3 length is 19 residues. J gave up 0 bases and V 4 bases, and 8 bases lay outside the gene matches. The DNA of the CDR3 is TGTGCCAGCAGCTCACCTGGACTAGCGGGTTACTCTGGGGCCAACGTCCTGACTTTC. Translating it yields CASSSPGLAGYSGANVLTF.

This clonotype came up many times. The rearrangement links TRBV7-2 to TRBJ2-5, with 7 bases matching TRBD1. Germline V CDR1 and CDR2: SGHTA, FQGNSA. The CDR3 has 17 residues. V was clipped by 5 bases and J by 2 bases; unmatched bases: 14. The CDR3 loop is CASSPIYRDRAQETQYF. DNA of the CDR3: TGTGCCAGCAGCCCGATATATCGGGACAGAGCACAAGAGACCCAGTACTTC.

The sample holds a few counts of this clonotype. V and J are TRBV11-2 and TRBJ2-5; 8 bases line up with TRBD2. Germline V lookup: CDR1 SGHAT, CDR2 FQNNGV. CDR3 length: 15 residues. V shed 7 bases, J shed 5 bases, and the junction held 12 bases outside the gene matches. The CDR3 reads CASTLAGLAGETQYF. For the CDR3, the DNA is TGTGCCAGCACCCTGGCAGGACTAGCCGGGGAGACCCAGTACTTC.

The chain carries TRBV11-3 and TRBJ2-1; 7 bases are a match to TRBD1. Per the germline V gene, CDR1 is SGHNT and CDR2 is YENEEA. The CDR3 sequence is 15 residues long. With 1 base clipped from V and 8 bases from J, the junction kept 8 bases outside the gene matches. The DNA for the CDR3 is TGTGCCAGCAGCTTAGCCGCTGACAGGGCCCATGAGCAGTTCTTC. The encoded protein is CASSLAADRAHEQFF.

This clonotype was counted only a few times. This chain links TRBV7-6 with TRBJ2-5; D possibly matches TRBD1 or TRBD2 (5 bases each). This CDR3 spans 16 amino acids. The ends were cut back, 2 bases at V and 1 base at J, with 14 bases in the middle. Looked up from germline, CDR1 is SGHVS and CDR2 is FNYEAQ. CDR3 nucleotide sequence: TGTGCCAGCAGCTTAAGAGGGGTCGGCGGCCAAGAGACCCAGTACTTC. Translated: CASSLRGVGGQETQYF. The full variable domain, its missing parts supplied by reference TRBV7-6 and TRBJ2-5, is GAGVSQSPRYKVTKRGQDVALRCDPISGHVSLYWYRQALGQGPEFLTYFNYEAQQDKSGLPNDRFSAERPEGSISTLTIQRTEQRDSAMYRCASSLRGVGGQETQYFGPGTRLLVL.

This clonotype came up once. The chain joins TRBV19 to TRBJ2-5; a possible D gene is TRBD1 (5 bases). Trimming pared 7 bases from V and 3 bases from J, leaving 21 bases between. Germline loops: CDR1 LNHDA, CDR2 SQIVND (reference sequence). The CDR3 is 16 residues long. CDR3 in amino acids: CASTIPKIDSKETQYF. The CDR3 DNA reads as TGTGCCAGTACCATCCCTAAAATAGACAGTAAAGAGACCCAGTACTTC.

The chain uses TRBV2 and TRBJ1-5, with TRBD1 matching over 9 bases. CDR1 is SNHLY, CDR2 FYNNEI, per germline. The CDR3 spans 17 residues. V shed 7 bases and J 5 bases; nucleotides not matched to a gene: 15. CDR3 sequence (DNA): TGTGCCAGCATCCGGGACAGGGCGGTGGGGGCTTATCAGCCCCAGCATTTT. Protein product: CASIRDRAVGAYQPQHF.

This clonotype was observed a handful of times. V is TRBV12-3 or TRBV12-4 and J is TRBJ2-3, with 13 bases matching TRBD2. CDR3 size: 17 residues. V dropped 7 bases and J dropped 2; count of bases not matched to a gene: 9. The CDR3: CASMLGLAGEATDTQYF. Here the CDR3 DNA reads TGTGCCAGCATGTTAGGACTAGCGGGGGAGGCCACAGATACGCAGTATTTT.

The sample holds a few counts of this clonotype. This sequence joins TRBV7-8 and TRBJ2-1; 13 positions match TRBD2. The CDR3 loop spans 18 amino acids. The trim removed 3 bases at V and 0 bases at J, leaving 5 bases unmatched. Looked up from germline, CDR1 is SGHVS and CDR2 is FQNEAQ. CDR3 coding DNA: TGTGCCAGCAGCTTCGGGACTAGCGGGACGAGCTCCTACAATGAGCAGTTCTTC. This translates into CASSFGTSGTSSYNEQFF.

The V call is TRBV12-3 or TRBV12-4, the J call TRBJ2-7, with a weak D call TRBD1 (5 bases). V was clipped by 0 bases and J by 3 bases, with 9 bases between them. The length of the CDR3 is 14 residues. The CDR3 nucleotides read TGTGCCAGCAGTTTAGCCGGCAGGGACTACGAGCAGTACTTC. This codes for CASSLAGRDYEQYF.

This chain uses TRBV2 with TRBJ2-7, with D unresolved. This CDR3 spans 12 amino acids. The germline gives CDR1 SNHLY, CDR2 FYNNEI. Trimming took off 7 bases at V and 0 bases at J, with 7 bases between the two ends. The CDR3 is CASIYSSYEQYF. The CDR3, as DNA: TGTGCCAGCATATACAGCTCCTACGAGCAGTACTTC.

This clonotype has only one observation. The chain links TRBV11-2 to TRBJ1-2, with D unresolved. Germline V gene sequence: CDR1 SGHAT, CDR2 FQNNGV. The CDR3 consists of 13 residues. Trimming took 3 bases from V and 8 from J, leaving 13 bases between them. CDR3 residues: CASSLVSVDGYTF. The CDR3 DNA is TGTGCCAGCAGCTTGGTCAGTGTGGACGGCTACACCTTC.

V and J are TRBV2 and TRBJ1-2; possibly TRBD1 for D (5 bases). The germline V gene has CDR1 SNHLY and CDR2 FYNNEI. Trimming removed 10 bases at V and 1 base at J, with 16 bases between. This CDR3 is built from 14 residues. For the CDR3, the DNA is TGTGCCACCGTCCAGGGAGAGGGTAACTATGGCTACACCTTC. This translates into CATVQGEGNYGYTF.

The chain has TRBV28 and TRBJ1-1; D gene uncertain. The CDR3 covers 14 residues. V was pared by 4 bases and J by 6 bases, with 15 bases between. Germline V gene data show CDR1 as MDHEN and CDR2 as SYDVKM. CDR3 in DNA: TGTGCCAGCAGTTCTCTCCCTCGGTCGCCTGAAGCTTTCTTT. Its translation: CASSSLPRSPEAFF.

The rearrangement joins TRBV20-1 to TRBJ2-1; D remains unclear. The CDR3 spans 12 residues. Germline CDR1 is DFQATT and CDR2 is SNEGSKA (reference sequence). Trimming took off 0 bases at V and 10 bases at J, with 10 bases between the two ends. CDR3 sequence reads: CSARDTPDEQFF. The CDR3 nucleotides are TGCAGTGCTAGAGATACTCCTGACGAGCAGTTCTTC.

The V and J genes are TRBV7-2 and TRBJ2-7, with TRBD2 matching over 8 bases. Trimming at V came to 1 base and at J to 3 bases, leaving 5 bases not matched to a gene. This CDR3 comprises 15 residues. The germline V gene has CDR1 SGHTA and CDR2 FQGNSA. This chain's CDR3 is CASSLGAGGFYEQYF. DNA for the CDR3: TGTGCCAGCAGCTTAGGTGCGGGAGGCTTCTACGAGCAGTACTTC.

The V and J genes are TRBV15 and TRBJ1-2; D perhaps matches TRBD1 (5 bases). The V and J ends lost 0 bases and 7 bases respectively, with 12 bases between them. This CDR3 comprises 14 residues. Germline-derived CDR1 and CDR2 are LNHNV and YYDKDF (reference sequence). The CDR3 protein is CATSRDRAGIGYTF. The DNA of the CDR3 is TGTGCCACCAGCAGAGATAGGGCAGGGATTGGCTACACCTTC.

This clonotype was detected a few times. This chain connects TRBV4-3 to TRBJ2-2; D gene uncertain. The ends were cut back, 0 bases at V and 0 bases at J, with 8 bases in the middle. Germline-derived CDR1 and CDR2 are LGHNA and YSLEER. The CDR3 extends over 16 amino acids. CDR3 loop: CASSQDYGSNTGELFF. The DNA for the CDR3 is TGCGCCAGCAGCCAAGATTACGGGTCGAACACCGGGGAGCTGTTTTTT.

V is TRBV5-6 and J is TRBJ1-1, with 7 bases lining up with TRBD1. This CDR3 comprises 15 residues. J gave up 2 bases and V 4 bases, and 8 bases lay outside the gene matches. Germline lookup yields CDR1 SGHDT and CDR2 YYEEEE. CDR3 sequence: CASSPPRGTNTEAFF. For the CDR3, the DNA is TGTGCCAGCAGCCCGCCCAGGGGGACTAACACTGAAGCTTTCTTT.

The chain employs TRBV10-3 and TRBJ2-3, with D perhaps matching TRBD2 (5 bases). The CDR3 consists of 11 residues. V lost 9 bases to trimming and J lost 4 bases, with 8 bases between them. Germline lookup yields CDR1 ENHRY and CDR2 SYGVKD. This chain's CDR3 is CAIRGPDTQYF. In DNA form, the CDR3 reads TGTGCCATTAGAGGGCCAGATACGCAGTATTTT.

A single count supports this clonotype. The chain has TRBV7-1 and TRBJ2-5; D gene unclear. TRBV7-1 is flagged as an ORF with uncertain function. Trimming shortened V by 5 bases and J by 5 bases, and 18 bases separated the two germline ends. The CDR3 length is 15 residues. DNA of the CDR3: TGTGCCAGCAGCCCCACGGGTGGTGGGCTGGAGACCCAGTACTTC. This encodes CASSPTGGGLETQYF.

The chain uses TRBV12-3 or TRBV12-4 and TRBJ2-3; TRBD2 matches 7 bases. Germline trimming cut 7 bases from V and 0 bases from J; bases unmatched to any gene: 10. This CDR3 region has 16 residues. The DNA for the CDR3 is TGTGCCAGCACCGAACTAGCGATTACTAGCACAGATACGCAGTATTTT. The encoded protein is CASTELAITSTDTQYF.

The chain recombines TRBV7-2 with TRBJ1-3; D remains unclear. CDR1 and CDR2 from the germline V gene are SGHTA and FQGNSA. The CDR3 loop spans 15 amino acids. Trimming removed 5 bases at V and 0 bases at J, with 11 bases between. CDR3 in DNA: TGTGCCAGCAGCCCGACCCCGCTCTCTGGAAACACCATATATTTT. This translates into CASSPTPLSGNTIYF.

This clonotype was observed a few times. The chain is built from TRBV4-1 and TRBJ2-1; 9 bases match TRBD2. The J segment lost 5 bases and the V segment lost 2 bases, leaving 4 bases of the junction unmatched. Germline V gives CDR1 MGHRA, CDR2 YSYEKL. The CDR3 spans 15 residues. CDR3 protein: CASSQRRGGNNEQFF. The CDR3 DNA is TGCGCCAGCAGCCAACGGCGGGGGGGGAACAATGAGCAGTTCTTC.

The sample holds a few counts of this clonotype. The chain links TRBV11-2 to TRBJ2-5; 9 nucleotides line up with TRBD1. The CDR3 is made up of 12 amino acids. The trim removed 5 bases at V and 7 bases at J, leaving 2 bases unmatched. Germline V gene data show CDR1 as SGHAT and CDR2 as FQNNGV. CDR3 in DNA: TGTGCCAGCAGCGCGGACAGGGGGACCCAGTACTTC. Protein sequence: CASSADRGTQYF.

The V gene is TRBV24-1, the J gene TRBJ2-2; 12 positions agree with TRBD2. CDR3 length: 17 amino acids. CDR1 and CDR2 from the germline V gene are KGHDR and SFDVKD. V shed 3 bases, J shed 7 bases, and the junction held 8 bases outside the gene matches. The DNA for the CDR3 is TGTGCCACCAGTGATCCCGCTAGCGGGGGGGCGAGCGGGGAGCTGTTTTTT. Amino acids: CATSDPASGGASGELFF.